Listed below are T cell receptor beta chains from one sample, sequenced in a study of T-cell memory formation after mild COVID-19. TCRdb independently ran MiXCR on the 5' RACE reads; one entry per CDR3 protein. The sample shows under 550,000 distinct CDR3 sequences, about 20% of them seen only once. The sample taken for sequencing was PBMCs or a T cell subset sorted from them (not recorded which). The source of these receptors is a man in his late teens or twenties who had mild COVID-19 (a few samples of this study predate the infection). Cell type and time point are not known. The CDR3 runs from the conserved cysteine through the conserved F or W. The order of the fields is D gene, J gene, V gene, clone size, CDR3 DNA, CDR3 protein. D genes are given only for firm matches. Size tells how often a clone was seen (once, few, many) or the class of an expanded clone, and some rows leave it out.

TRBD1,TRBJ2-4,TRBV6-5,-,TGTGCCAGCAGCCCTGACAGGGCTCGGCACATTCAGTACTTC,CASSPDRARHIQYF
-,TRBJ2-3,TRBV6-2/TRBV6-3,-,TGTGCCAGCAGCCCCGCGGCCCGGACGCAGTATTTT,CASSPAARTQYF
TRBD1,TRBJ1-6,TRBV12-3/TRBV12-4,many,TGTGCCAGCAGTAATACAGGGGCAGGGGTCAATTCACCCCTCCACTTT,CASSNTGAGVNSPLHF
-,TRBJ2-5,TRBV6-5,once,TGTGCCAGCAGTTACTGGTCACAGGGTTGGATGGGAGAGACCCAGTACTTC,CASSYWSQGWMGETQYF
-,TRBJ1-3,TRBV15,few,TGTGCCACCAGCAGAGATCGGAAGCGGGGACTACTAAACACCATATATTTT,CATSRDRKRGLLNTIYF
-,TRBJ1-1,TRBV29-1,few,TGCAGCTCTCGTCTAGTTCCTGGCCCTGAAGCTTTCTTT,CSSRLVPGPEAFF
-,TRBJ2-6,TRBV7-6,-,TGTGCCAGCAGCCCCCGGGTGGGGGGATTTGGGGCCAACGTCCTGACTTTC,CASSPRVGGFGANVLTF
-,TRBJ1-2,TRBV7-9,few,TGTGCCAGCAGCCAAGAGGACCACTATGGCTACACCTTC,CASSQEDHYGYTF
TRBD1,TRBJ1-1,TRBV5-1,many,TGCGCCAGCAGCCCGAGACAGGGACTGAACACTGAAGCTTTCTTT,CASSPRQGLNTEAFF
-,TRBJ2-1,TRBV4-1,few,TGCGCCAGCAGCGGGGCCATGAGCTCCTACAATGAGCAGTTCTTC,CASSGAMSSYNEQFF
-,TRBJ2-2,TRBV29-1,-,TGCAGCGCCCACGGGTTAGCCGGGGAGCTGTTTTTT,CSAHGLAGELFF
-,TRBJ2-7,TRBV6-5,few,TGTGCCAGCGGTCAGGCGGGGAGCTCCTACGAGCAGTACTTC,CASGQAGSSYEQYF
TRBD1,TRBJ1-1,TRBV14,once,TGTGCCAGCAGCCAGCAGGGGGTTCGATACACTGAAGCTTTCTTT,CASSQQGVRYTEAFF
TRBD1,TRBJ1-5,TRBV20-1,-,TGCAGTGCTAGAGTGAGTCAGGGGGGAGGTCAGCCCCAGCATTTT,CSARVSQGGGQPQHF
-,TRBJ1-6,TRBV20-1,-,TGCAGTGCTGGGAGGGAGGGTCCGAGCTCCTATAATTCACCCCTCCACTTT,CSAGREGPSSYNSPLHF
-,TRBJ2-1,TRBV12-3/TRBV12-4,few,TGTGCCAGCCCCAAAGCCGCGGGTAGCTCCTACAATGAGCAGTTCTTC,CASPKAAGSSYNEQFF
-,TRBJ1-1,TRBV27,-,TGTGCCAGCTACCCCGCGGGGGCGGTCACTGAAGCTTTCTTT,CASYPAGAVTEAFF
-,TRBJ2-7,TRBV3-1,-,TGTGCCAGCAGCCCAGGTAGGGGGGAGCAGTACTTC,CASSPGRGEQYF
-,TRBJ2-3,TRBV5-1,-,TGCGCCAGCAGCTTGGATCCGTCGGGGGTCACAGATACGCAGTATTTT,CASSLDPSGVTDTQYF
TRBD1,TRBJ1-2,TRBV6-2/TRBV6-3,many,TGTGCCAGCAGTTACTTCCGGGACAGGGATAAAGATGGCTACACCTTC,CASSYFRDRDKDGYTF
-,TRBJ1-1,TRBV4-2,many,TGTGCCAGCAGGAACCCGGACGACACTGAAGCTTTCTTT,CASRNPDDTEAFF
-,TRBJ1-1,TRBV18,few,TGTGCCAGCTCCCCCGGGAGTGAAGCTTTCTTT,CASSPGSEAFF
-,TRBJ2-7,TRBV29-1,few,TGCAGCGTTCGAGGATACTACGAGCAGTACTTC,CSVRGYYEQYF
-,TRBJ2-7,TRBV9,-,TGTGCCAGCAGCGTAGCTCCGGGGCGAGGGACCTACGAGCAGTACTTC,CASSVAPGRGTYEQYF
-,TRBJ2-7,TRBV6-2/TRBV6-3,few,TGTGCCAGCAGATCTGACACTCGGCGATTGGGCGAGCAGTACTTC,CASRSDTRRLGEQYF
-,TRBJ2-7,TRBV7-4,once,TGTGCCAGCTGGTGGCGAAGGAGGTACGAGCAGTACTTC,CASWWRRRYEQYF
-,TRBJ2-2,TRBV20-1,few,TGCAGTGCTAGAGATCGGCCCACCGGGGAGCTGTTTTTT,CSARDRPTGELFF
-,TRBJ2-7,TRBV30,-,TGTGCCTGGAGTAACAAAGGACAGTCCGACTACGAGCAGTACTTC,CAWSNKGQSDYEQYF
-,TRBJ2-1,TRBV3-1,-,TGTGCCAGCAGCCAGCCGACCTCTAGCTCCTACAATGAGCAGTTCTTC,CASSQPTSSSYNEQFF
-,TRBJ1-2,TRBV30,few,TGTGCCTGGAGTGGGGGAACAGGGAATGGCTACACCTTC,CAWSGGTGNGYTF
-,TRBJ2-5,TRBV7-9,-,TGTGCCAGCAGCTGGTCCTCAGGGGCGGAGACCCAGTACTTC,CASSWSSGAETQYF
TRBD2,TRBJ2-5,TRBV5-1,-,TGCGCCAGCTTCCGAGGGACTAGCAGGGAGACCCAGTACTTC,CASFRGTSRETQYF
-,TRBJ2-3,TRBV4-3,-,TGCGCCAGCAGCCAAGAATCGCCTAGTCATAGCCCAGATACGCAGTATTTT,CASSQESPSHSPDTQYF
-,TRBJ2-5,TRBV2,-,TGTGCCACCGTAGACGGGGTCCAGACCCTGTACTTC,CATVDGVQTLYF
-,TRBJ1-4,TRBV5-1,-,TGCGCCAGCAGCTTCGATACTCAAGGAAAACTGTTTTTT,CASSFDTQGKLFF
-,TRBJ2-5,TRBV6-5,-,TGTGCCAGCAGTTCGTTAGGGGATTTGGGGACCCAGTACTTC,CASSSLGDLGTQYF
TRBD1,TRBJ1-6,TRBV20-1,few,TGCAGTGCTAGAGGGGACAGAGCTAATTCACCCCTCCACTTT,CSARGDRANSPLHF
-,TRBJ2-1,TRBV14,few,TGTGCCAGCAGCCAAGACCACGGCCCTCTGGCCCACAATGAGCAGTTCTTC,CASSQDHGPLAHNEQFF
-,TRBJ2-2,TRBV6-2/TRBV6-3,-,TGTGCCAGCAGTCTACAGGGTCGGACCGGTGAGCTGTTTTTT,CASSLQGRTGELFF
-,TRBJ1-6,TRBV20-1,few,TGCAGTGCTAGAGATGGAACGACCGGCGGGAATTCACCCCTCCACTTT,CSARDGTTGGNSPLHF
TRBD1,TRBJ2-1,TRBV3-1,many,TGTGCCAGCAGCCAAGGACAGGGTCCCTACAATGAGCAGTTCTTC,CASSQGQGPYNEQFF
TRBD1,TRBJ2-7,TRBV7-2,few,TGTGCCAGCAGCTACCACAGGGACAGCTTCTACGAGCAGTACTTC,CASSYHRDSFYEQYF
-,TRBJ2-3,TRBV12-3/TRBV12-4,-,TGTGCCAGCAGTTTATATGCTTTGGGGGGCAGTACGCAGTATTTT,CASSLYALGGSTQYF
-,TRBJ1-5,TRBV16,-,TGTGCCAGCAGCCAATCCATAGACACACAGAATCAGCCCCAGCATTTT,CASSQSIDTQNQPQHF
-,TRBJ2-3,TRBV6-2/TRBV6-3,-,TGTGCCAGCAGTTACTCTTGGTCACTTGGAGGAGGAAACACAGATACGCAGTATTTT,CASSYSWSLGGGNTDTQYF
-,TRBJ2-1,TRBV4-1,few,TGCGCCAGCAGCCAAGACCCCGAGGCCAATGAGCAGTTCTTC,CASSQDPEANEQFF
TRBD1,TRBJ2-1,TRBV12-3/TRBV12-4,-,TGTGCCAGCAGTTTATTCGGCAGGGGGATAAGATTGGACAACAATGAGCAGTTCTTC,CASSLFGRGIRLDNNEQFF
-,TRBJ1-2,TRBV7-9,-,TGTGCCAGCAGCTTACCCGCTTCTGGCTACACCTTC,CASSLPASGYTF
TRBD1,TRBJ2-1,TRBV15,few,TGTGCCACCAGCAGAAAAATACCGGGACAGGGAGAGGAGTTCTTC,CATSRKIPGQGEEFF
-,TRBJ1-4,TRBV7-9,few,TGTGCCAGCAAGGGGAGTAATAGCGAAAAACTGTTTTTT,CASKGSNSEKLFF
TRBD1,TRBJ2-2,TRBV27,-,TGTGCCAGCAGTTTAAGCCGACAGGGGACGAACACCGGGGAGCTGTTTTTT,CASSLSRQGTNTGELFF
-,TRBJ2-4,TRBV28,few,TGTGCCAGCAGTCCCGGGACAACCAAAAACATTCAGTACTTC,CASSPGTTKNIQYF
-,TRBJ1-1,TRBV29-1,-,TGCAGCGCCCAACGTAAAAGTGGGGCTTTCTTT,CSAQRKSGAFF
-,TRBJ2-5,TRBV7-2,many,TGTGCCAGCAGCTCTAGGGGCGGCCGCCAAGAGACCCAGTACTTC,CASSSRGGRQETQYF
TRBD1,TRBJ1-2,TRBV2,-,TGTGCCAGCAGGGGGACAGGGGCCGGCGGCTACACCTTC,CASRGTGAGGYTF
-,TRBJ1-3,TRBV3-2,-,TGTGCCAGCGAGAGGTGGCCCGGAAACACCATATATTTT,CASERWPGNTIYF
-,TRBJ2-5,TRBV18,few,TGTGCCAGCTCACTGGACACGTCGTCAGAGACCCAGTACTTC,CASSLDTSSETQYF
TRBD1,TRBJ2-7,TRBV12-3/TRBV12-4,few,TGTGCCAGCAGTCCGCCCGGGACAGGGTTCGACGAGCAGTACTTC,CASSPPGTGFDEQYF
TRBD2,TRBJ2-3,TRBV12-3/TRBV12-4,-,TGTGCCAGCAGTTTTGGAGCGGGGCACACAGATACGCAGTATTTT,CASSFGAGHTDTQYF
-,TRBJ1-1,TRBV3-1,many,TGTGCCAGCAGCCAACGCCAGAACACTGAAGCTTTCTTT,CASSQRQNTEAFF